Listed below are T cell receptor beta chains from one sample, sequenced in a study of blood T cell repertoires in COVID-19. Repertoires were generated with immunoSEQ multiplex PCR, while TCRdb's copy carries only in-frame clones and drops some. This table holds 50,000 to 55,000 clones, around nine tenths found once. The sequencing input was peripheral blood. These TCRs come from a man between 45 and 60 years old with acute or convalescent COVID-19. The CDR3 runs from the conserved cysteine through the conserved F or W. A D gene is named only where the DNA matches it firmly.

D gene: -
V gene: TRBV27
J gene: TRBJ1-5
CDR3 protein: CASSFRRDQPQHF
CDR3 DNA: TGTGCCAGCAGTTTCCGCAGGGATCAGCCCCAGCATTTT

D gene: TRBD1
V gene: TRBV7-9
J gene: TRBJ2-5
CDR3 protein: CASSAWDRGSETQYF
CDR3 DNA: TGTGCCAGCAGCGCCTGGGACAGGGGGTCCGAGACCCAGTACTTC

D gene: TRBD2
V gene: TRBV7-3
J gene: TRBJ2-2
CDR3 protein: CASSNTGLDAGELFF
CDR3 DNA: TGTGCCAGCAGCAACACGGGACTAGACGCCGGGGAGCTGTTTTTT

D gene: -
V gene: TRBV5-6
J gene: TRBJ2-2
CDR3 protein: CASSPLDRPVTGELFF
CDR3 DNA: TGTGCCAGCAGCCCGTTAGACAGGCCGGTCACCGGGGAGCTGTTTTTT

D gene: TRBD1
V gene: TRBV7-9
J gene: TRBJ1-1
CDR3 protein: CASSLGTGVRRAEAFF
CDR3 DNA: TGTGCCAGCAGCTTAGGGACAGGGGTCAGAAGGGCTGAAGCTTTCTTT

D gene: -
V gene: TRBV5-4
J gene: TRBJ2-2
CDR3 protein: CASSQWNTGELFF
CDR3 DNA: TGTGCCAGCAGCCAGTGGAACACCGGGGAGCTGTTTTTT

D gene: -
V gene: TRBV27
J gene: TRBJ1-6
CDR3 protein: CASSPRMASSYNSPLHF
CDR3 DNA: TGTGCCAGCAGCCCGAGGATGGCTAGCTCCTATAATTCACCCCTCCACTTT

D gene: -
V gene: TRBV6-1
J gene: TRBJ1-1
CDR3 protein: CASTLTTANTEAFF
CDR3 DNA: TGTGCCAGCACCCTAACAACAGCGAACACTGAAGCTTTCTTT

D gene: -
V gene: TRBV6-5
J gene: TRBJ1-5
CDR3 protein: CASSYSIQYQPQHF
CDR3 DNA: TGTGCCAGCAGTTACTCGATACAATACCAGCCCCAGCATTTT

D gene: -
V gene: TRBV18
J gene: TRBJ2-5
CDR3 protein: CASSPLDTGETQYF
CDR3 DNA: TGTGCCAGCTCACCCCTTGACACTGGGGAGACCCAGTACTTC

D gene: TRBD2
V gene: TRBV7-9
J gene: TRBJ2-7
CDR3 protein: CASSFSGGLLDEQYF
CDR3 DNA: TGTGCCAGCAGCTTTAGCGGGGGACTTTTGGACGAGCAGTACTTC